The present TCR beta chain was sequenced within a study of CD8 T cells in ankylosing spondylitis. Study results and limitations: What appeared characteristic of ankylosing spondylitis blood was a TCR beta motif of under 10 highly homologous variants. In ankylosing spondylitis patients, matched synovial fluid reportedly showed significant enrichment of disease-linked clones. With a CD8+ phenotype, disease-linked clones were relatively rare in peripheral blood.

Quantitative molecular-barcoded 5'-RACE generated the TCR beta libraries. MiXCR, run by TCRdb on the 5' RACE reads, gives a single entry per CDR3 protein. The profile shows approximately 440,000 distinct CDR3 sequences, about 15% of them singletons. This clonotype has at least ten counts. Its antigen is not known. This CDR3 has 17 residues. Germline CDR1 SGHRS, CDR2 YFSETQ. After removal of 6 bases from V and 0 bases from J, the junction contained 9 bases not matched to a gene. The receptor's source is a male donor with ankylosing spondylitis. V is TRBV5-1 and J is TRBJ2-1; 10 bases line up with TRBD2. The sample was blood, either unsorted or a sorted T cell fraction (not recorded which). The CDR3 region is CASIGLAGDPSYNEQFF. The CDR3 DNA sequence: TGCGCCAGCATTGGCCTAGCGGGGGACCCCTCCTACAATGAGCAGTTCTTC.